The source of this TCR beta chain is a study of T cells in localized non-small cell lung cancer. The V end lost 7 bases, the J end lost 7 bases, and 25 bases lay between the germline ends. There are 16 residues in the CDR3. Germline V CDR1 and CDR2: SNHLY, FYNNEI. To note about this clone: The antigen is not known.

Study conclusions and caveats: Elevated circulating T cell density in blood was associated with longer overall survival. Detection in adjacent lung was observed for a median roughly 62 of the top 100 tumor clones.

Using immunoSEQ multiplex PCR, the repertoire was profiled, and TCRdb retains in-frame clones only, with some absent. Of over 20,000 clones in the sample, roughly 80% were seen once. This sample comprised PBMCs, obtained before any cancer treatment. The sequence came from a man aged 40-75 years with stage II lung adenocarcinoma. The chain uses TRBV2 and TRBJ1-1, with D tentatively TRBD1 (6 bases). Written as DNA, the CDR3 is TGTGCCAGCAAAGGGGGGTTGGGGGATAACACTAATGAAGCTTTCTTT. It is translated as CASKGGLGDNTNEAFF.